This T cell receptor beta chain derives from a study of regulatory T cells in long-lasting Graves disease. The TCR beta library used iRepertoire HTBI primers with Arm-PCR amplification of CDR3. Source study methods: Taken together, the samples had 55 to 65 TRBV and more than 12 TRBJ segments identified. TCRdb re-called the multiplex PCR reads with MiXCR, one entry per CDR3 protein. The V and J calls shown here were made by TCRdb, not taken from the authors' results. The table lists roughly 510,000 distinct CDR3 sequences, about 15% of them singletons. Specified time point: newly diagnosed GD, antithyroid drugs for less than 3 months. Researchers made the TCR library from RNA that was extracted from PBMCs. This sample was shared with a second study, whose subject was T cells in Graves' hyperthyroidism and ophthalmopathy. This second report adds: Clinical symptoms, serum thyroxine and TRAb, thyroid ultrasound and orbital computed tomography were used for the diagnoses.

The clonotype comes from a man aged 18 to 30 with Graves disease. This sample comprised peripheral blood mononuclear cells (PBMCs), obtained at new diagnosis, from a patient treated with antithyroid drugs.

Here the CDR3 reads CASSTDRYQEQYF. CDR3 DNA: TGTGCCAGCAGCACTGACAGGTATCAGGAGCAGTACTTC. The chain has TRBV7-9 and TRBJ2-7; D perhaps matches TRBD1 (6 bases). V was shortened by 5 bases and J by 7 bases, with 15 bases between the two germline ends. Germline CDR1 SEHNR, CDR2 FQNEAQ (reference sequence). The CDR3 is made up of 13 amino acids.